The 30 T cell receptor beta chains listed next were all sequenced from one sample in a study of cytomegalovirus exposure and HLA in healthy donors. The PCR contained 60 Vbeta and 13 Jbeta primers. Libraries were prepared by immunoSEQ multiplex PCR; TCRdb keeps only in-frame clonotypes and omits some of them. The sample shows some 65,000 clones, approximately 78% of them seen only once. Source material: PBMCs. These receptors all stem from a girl aged 10 to 17 in good health and CMV-seropositive.

V gene TRBV21-1 combines with J gene TRBJ2-1; the table's D call of TRBD2 was not tested on the DNA. TRBV21-1 is a documented pseudogene. This CDR3 is built from 14 residues. The CDR3: CASKEREPCNEQFF. The DNA of the CDR3 is TGTGCCAGCAAGGAACGGGAACCGTGCAATGAGCAGTTCTTC.

V and J are TRBV29-1 and TRBJ2-3, with TRBD2 matching 16 bases. J lost 4 bases, V lost 4 bases, and 8 bases had no gene match. The CDR3 runs to 17 residues. Germline lookup yields CDR1 SQVTM and CDR2 ANQGSEA. This chain's CDR3 is CSVGGGLAGGRSDTQYF. The CDR3 region has the DNA TGCAGCGTTGGGGGGGGACTAGCGGGAGGGCGGTCAGATACGCAGTATTTT.

J is TRBJ2-2 and V is TRBV4-3; 9 nucleotides align to TRBD2. The CDR3 consists of 15 residues. Per the germline V gene, CDR1 is LGHNA and CDR2 is YSLEER. V lost 4 bases to trimming and J lost 4 bases; unmatched junction nucleotides: 4. CDR3 nucleotide sequence: TGCGCCAGCAGCCGAGCGGGAGGTCCCACCGGGGAGCTGTTTTTT. It is translated as CASSRAGGPTGELFF.

This chain uses TRBV28 with TRBJ2-6, with TRBD1 matching over 12 bases. The CDR3 totals 17 residues. J gave up 5 bases and V 7 bases, and 9 bases lay outside the gene matches. CDR1 and CDR2 (germline): MDHEN, SYDVKM. The CDR3 DNA sequence: TGTGCCAGCAACACACCGGGACAGGGGGCCTGGGCCAACGTCCTGACTTTC. This sequence encodes CASNTPGQGAWANVLTF.

This clone appeared once. This chain joins TRBV4-2 and TRBJ2-2, with 8 bases lining up with TRBD2. The CDR3 is made up of 16 amino acids. Germline V gene lookup returns CDR1 LGHNA and CDR2 YNFKEQ. V shed 1 base and J 1 base; nucleotides not matched to a gene: 2. In DNA form, the CDR3 reads TGTGCCAGCAGCCAAGGGCTAGCGGGGAACACCGGGGAGCTGTTTTTT. It codes for CASSQGLAGNTGELFF.

The chain carries TRBV6-1 and TRBJ2-2; tentative D call: TRBD1 (6 bases). With 10 bases removed from V and 2 bases from J, the gap between germline ends came to 11 bases. This CDR3 contains 13 residues. Germline V gives CDR1 MNHNS, CDR2 SASEGT. CDR3 sequence reads: CATTDSNTGELFF. The CDR3 region has the DNA TGTGCCACTACGGACAGTAACACCGGGGAGCTGTTTTTT.

The rearrangement uses TRBV30 and TRBJ2-7, with 7 bases fitting TRBD2. The ends lost 1 base at V and 0 bases at J; junction bases unmatched: 3. This CDR3 has 14 amino acids. The V gene's germline CDR1 is GTSNPN and CDR2 SVGIG (reference sequence). The CDR3 sequence is CAWSGRESSYEQYF. The CDR3, as DNA: TGTGCCTGGAGTGGGCGGGAGAGCTCCTACGAGCAGTACTTC.

J is TRBJ2-2 and V is TRBV30; 7 bases align to TRBD1. Trimming took 5 bases from V and 4 from J; bases not matched to a gene: 10. Germline assignment: CDR1 GTSNPN and CDR2 SVGIG (reference sequence). This CDR3 comprises 15 residues. The CDR3 loop reads CAWDLGTVSTGELFF. The CDR3 coding sequence is TGTGCCTGGGATCTAGGGACAGTGAGCACCGGGGAGCTGTTTTTT.

A single count supports this clone. V usage is TRBV5-1 and J usage is TRBJ2-7; weak D call: TRBD2 (5 bases). CDR1 and CDR2 (germline): SGHRS, YFSETQ. Between the trimmed V and J ends, which lost 4 bases and 1 base, there was a span of 12 bases. The CDR3 is 14 amino acids. The DNA of the CDR3 is TGCGCCAGCAGCCACGCCCGGGGTTCCTACGAGCAGTACTTC. It encodes CASSHARGSYEQYF.

The J gene is TRBJ2-7, the V gene TRBV5-4; TRBD2 matches at 13 bases. The V gene's germline CDR1 is SGHNT and CDR2 YYREEE (reference sequence). The CDR3 totals 14 residues. The junction had 5 bases not matched to a gene; V was cut back by 4 bases and J by 7 bases. The CDR3 loop reads CASSPEGLAGEQYF. DNA of the CDR3: TGTGCCAGCAGCCCCGAGGGACTAGCGGGGGAGCAGTACTTC.

The J gene is TRBJ2-5, the V gene TRBV18; D is perhaps TRBD1 (6 bases). From germline, CDR1 is KGHSH and CDR2 LQKENI. With 3 bases removed from V and 4 bases from J, the gap between germline ends came to 12 bases. The CDR3 is 14 residues long. The CDR3 DNA follows: TGTGCCAGCTCACCGACCCGAGGGGGAGAGACCCAGTACTTC. Translating it yields CASSPTRGGETQYF.

The chain is built from TRBV7-2 and TRBJ2-6; a weak D match, TRBD2 (6 bases). The germline gives CDR1 SGHTA, CDR2 FQGNSA. This CDR3 comprises 18 residues. Trimming shortened V by 2 bases and J by 4 bases, and 18 bases separated the two germline ends. The CDR3 reads CASSLRGGVGGGANVLTF. The CDR3 region has the DNA TGTGCCAGCAGCTTACGAGGCGGGGTTGGGGGAGGGGCCAACGTCCTGACTTTC.

This chain connects TRBV5-1 to TRBJ2-7; 11 bases are a match to TRBD1. The V and J ends lost 2 bases and 7 bases, in that order; junction bases with no gene match: 5. The CDR3 is 14 amino acids. Germline V gene data show CDR1 as SGHRS and CDR2 as YFSETQ. In nucleotides, the CDR3 is TGCGCCAGCAGCTTCGGACAGGGGGCGGTGGAGCAGTACTTC. The encoded protein is CASSFGQGAVEQYF. The complete variable domain, with remaining parts taken from reference TRBV5-1 and TRBJ2-7, reads KAGVTQTPRYLIKTRGQQVTLSCSPISGHRSVSWYQQTPGQGLQFLFEYFSETQRNKGNFPGRFSGRQFSNSRSEMNVSTLELGDSALYLCASSFGQGAVEQYFGPGTRLTVT.

The chain employs TRBV5-1 and TRBJ2-7, with 8 bases lining up with TRBD2. Per germline, CDR1 SGHRS and CDR2 YFSETQ. After removal of 0 bases from V and 7 bases from J, the junction contained 9 bases not matched to a gene. The CDR3 has 15 residues. DNA for the CDR3: TGCGCCAGCAGCTTGGAGCGAGCGGGAGCGGGTGAGCAGTACTTC. Encoded protein: CASSLERAGAGEQYF.

This clone was observed a single time. V is TRBV11-3 and J is TRBJ2-7; 10 bases agree with TRBD1. The junction had 4 bases not matched to a gene; V was cut back by 0 bases and J by 2 bases. CDR1 is SGHNT, CDR2 YENEEA, per germline. The CDR3 runs 16 residues. The CDR3 protein is CASSLDTGQGTYEQYF. In DNA, the CDR3 is TGTGCCAGCAGCTTAGATACGGGACAGGGGACCTACGAGCAGTACTTC.

The genes are TRBV5-1 and TRBJ1-4, with a tentative D call TRBD1 (5 bases). This CDR3 is 14 amino acids long. Trimming shortened V by 7 bases and J by 5 bases, and 15 bases separated the two germline ends. CDR1 and CDR2 (germline): SGHRS, YFSETQ. The CDR3 here is CASASERGNEKLFF. In DNA form, the CDR3 reads TGCGCCAGCGCTTCGGAAAGGGGAAATGAAAAACTGTTTTTT.

This clone was detected ten times or more. The chain uses TRBV6-1 and TRBJ1-2, with 9 bases lining up with TRBD1. CDR1 is MNHNS, CDR2 SASEGT, per germline. The junction had 3 bases not matched to a gene; V was cut back by 1 base and J by 6 bases. The CDR3 contains 14 residues. The DNA of the CDR3 is TGTGCCAGCAGTGAAGTGGGACAGGGAGATGGCTACACCTTC. This gives the protein CASSEVGQGDGYTF.

The chain joins TRBV2 to TRBJ1-5; D not certain. V was trimmed by 1 base and J by 0 bases, leaving 4 bases between them. The CDR3 has 14 amino acids. The germline V gene encodes CDR1 SNHLY and CDR2 FYNNEI. The CDR3 loop is CASSEVSSNQPQHF. The CDR3 nucleotides read TGTGCCAGCAGTGAAGTCAGTAGCAATCAGCCCCAGCATTTT.

The CDR3, as DNA: TGTGCCAGCAGTCGGGGACAGGGAGGCTATGGCTACACCTTC. Its protein product is CASSRGQGGYGYTF. The chain is built from TRBV6-1 and TRBJ1-2, with TRBD1 matching 9 bases. In germline, CDR1 is MNHNS, CDR2 SASEGT. The V segment lost 5 bases and the J segment 4 bases; nucleotides outside the gene matches: 5. The CDR3 totals 14 residues.

The chain combines TRBV27 with TRBJ1-1, with D unresolved. CDR3 length equals 14 residues. CDR1 and CDR2 (germline): MNHEY, SMNVEV (reference sequence). Trimming pared 2 bases from V and 1 base from J, leaving 8 bases between. The chain's CDR3 is CASSLAKRNTEAFF. The CDR3 DNA is TGTGCCAGCAGTTTAGCCAAGAGGAACACTGAAGCTTTCTTT.

V and J are TRBV6-9 and TRBJ2-2; 10 nucleotides line up with TRBD2. Germline V CDR1 and CDR2: MNHGY, SVAAGI. The CDR3 is 14 residues long. V shed 6 bases and J 5 bases; nucleotides not matched to a gene: 3. The CDR3 region is CASRQRGGTGELFF. As DNA, the CDR3 is TGTGCCAGCAGACAGCGGGGGGGAACCGGGGAGCTGTTTTTT.

The chain has TRBV4-1 and TRBJ2-7, with a tentative D call TRBD2 (5 bases). Germline values: CDR1 MGHRA, CDR2 YSYEKL. The germline V and J ends were trimmed by 6 bases and 6 bases, with 18 bases remaining between them. CDR3 length: 14 amino acids. The CDR3 here is CASRRTSWAGEQYF. In DNA, the CDR3 is TGCGCCAGCAGGCGAACATCCTGGGCGGGCGAGCAGTACTTC.

This clone was recorded a few times. The V and J genes are TRBV10-2 and TRBJ2-7, with D maybe TRBD2 (5 bases). The V gene lost 6 bases and the J gene lost 6 bases, with 15 bases spanning the gap. The CDR3 consists of 13 residues. Germline-derived CDR1 and CDR2 are WSHSY and SAAADI. The CDR3 sequence: CASSNGEGIEQYF. Here the CDR3 DNA reads TGCGCCAGCAGCAACGGGGAAGGCATCGAGCAGTACTTC.

The chain joins TRBV4-1 to TRBJ1-5, with D possibly being TRBD1 (5 bases). Germline-derived CDR1 and CDR2 are MGHRA and YSYEKL. The ends were cut back, 1 base at V and 3 bases at J, with 13 bases in the middle. The CDR3 runs 16 residues. CDR3 DNA: TGCGCCAGCAGCCAAGTACTCCAGGGAATCAATCAGCCCCAGCATTTT. Protein: CASSQVLQGINQPQHF.

The chain combines TRBV18 with TRBJ1-1, with 8 bases aligning to TRBD1. The germline V gene encodes CDR1 KGHSH and CDR2 LQKENI. The trim removed 6 bases at V and 4 bases at J, leaving 10 bases unmatched. The CDR3 has 15 residues. In DNA form, the CDR3 reads TGTGCCAGCTCGGTTAGGACAGGGAAGGGCACTGAAGCTTTCTTT. Translating it yields CASSVRTGKGTEAFF.

The chain couples TRBV5-1 to TRBJ1-1; tentatively, D is TRBD1 (5 bases). In germline, CDR1 is SGHRS, CDR2 YFSETQ. The CDR3 is made up of 13 amino acids. V shed 4 bases and J shed 1 base, with 8 bases lying between them. The CDR3 protein is CASSHRSNTEAFF. The CDR3 DNA follows: TGCGCCAGCAGCCACAGGTCGAACACTGAAGCTTTCTTT. Full variable domain (missing parts from reference TRBV5-1 and TRBJ1-1): KAGVTQTPRYLIKTRGQQVTLSCSPISGHRSVSWYQQTPGQGLQFLFEYFSETQRNKGNFPGRFSGRQFSNSRSEMNVSTLELGDSALYLCASSHRSNTEAFFGQGTRLTVV.

The gene calls are TRBV2 and TRBJ1-5; possible D gene TRBD1, 5 bases. Per the germline V gene, CDR1 is SNHLY and CDR2 is FYNNEI. Between the trimmed V and J ends, which lost 3 bases and 0 bases, there was a span of 9 bases. There are 15 residues in the CDR3. CDR3 in amino acids: CASSEGPNSNQPQHF. CDR3 nucleotide sequence: TGTGCCAGCAGTGAGGGGCCTAATAGCAATCAGCCCCAGCATTTT.

This clone has just a few counts. V gene TRBV19 combines with J gene TRBJ1-1; D might be TRBD1 (6 bases). Trimming pared 5 bases from V and 3 bases from J, leaving 13 bases between. Germline CDR1 LNHDA, CDR2 SQIVND (reference sequence). The CDR3 sequence is 14 residues long. This CDR3 reads CASSPGGDYTEAFF. CDR3 coding DNA: TGTGCCAGTAGTCCGGGGGGCGATTACACTGAAGCTTTCTTT.

This rearrangement joins TRBV28 to TRBJ2-7; TRBD2 might be the D (6 bases). The CDR3 sequence is 15 residues long. The ends were cut back, 4 bases at V and 6 bases at J, with 19 bases in the middle. Germline assignment: CDR1 MDHEN and CDR2 SYDVKM. DNA of the CDR3: TGTGCCAGCAGTTCGCCAGCCGGGAGCGATCTCGAGCAGTACTTC. It is translated as CASSSPAGSDLEQYF.

V usage is TRBV7-2 and J usage is TRBJ1-1; D not resolved. This CDR3 contains 14 residues. V was cut by 1 base and J by 1 base, with 7 bases left in between. Germline assignment: CDR1 SGHTA and CDR2 FQGNSA. The CDR3 here is CASSLVPGNTEAFF. CDR3 sequence (DNA): TGTGCCAGCAGCTTAGTCCCCGGGAACACTGAAGCTTTCTTT.